This T cell receptor (beta chain) is drawn from a study of shared clonotypes between healthy human individuals (dated by TCRdb to the early 2020s). About the study as a whole: The cohort included three men and two women between 18 and 49 years of age. For each donor, three plates each were used for CD4 naive and CD4 memory, two plates were used for CD8 naive, and one plate was used for CD8 memory. To estimate repertoire size and how much clonotype sharing occurs between individuals, the study deeply sequenced the blood TCR repertoires of 5 or 6 healthy adults. To increase sequencing depth and limit assay-specific biases, TCR repertoire library preparation and sequencing were carried out by different laboratories using diverse techniques. Each donor's leukapheresis produced roughly between about 0.9 and 9.5 billion PBMCs. The study at large found these results: Based on pairwise subsampling, the degree of clonotype sharing among donors was expected to be affected by sequencing depth. The small number of donors limited the genetic and exposure-history diversity represented. Naive subsets generally had larger estimated clonotype richness than memory subsets did. Sampling was limited to blood, and TCR repertoires in tissue likely differ from TCR repertoires in blood. Higher generation probabilities were observed for clonotypes shared by all four sorted-subset donors than for non-shared clonotypes. Rarefaction of sorted-subset datasets indicated incomplete sequencing despite the large sequencing depth. About 4.5% of naive CD4, roughly 3.6% of naive CD8, approximately 2.2% of memory CD4, and approximately 0.39% of memory CD8 clonotypes were shared across several donors.

For the CD8 naive samples, CD45RO-negative cells were positively selected for CCR7, yielding a CD45RA+CCR7+ population from which TemRA cells were excluded. The donors were healthy, HIV-negative adults who had no recently reported acute infections or vaccinations. Every donor was a Caucasian adult residing in Nashville, Tennessee, USA. After blood collection by leukapheresis, PBMCs were isolated using Ficoll-Histopaque density gradient centrifugation and then cryopreserved in the vapor phase of liquid nitrogen. Analytical flow cytometry was used to check the purity and quantity of each magnetically sorted T cell population. Genomic DNA was isolated from every sorted fraction and measured by UV absorbance on a Nanodrop 2000c. With respect to this clone: It has no known antigen specificity. Within one base of it there is no much larger clone, and no base qualities were kept.

Using the deep immunoSEQ assay, TCR CDR3 regions were amplified from genomic DNA by multiplex PCR. Genomic DNA extracted from each cell subset was distributed evenly over all wells of several immunoSEQ 96-well plates, and each plate served as one replicate. For sorted subsets, each replicate PCR was loaded with approximately 200 ng genomic DNA, equivalent to some 27,000 T cell genomes. Purified libraries were measured with a Qubit 3.0 fluorometer, size-checked on a Bioanalyzer 2100, and measured again with the KAPA Library Quantification kit. A separate single-read 150-cycle Illumina NextSeq 550 flow cell was used to sequence each immunoSEQ 96-well plate. For the original study's pipeline: The immunoSEQ output contained only junctional sequences without quality scores, so filtering could not match that applied to full-length reads. Sequences were annotated with PyIR, a Python wrapper for IgBLAST v1.9, and V/J genes and CDR3 were assigned using IMGT germline references. Reads were removed for weak V/J assignments (E-value above 1e-6), missing CDR3, stop codons, out-of-frame junctions, or ambiguous translated residues. V3J clonotypes were defined by identical inferred V gene, J gene, and CDR3 amino acid sequence. The percentage overlap between two repertoires was calculated by dividing the number of shared unique clonotypes by the size of the smaller repertoire. Richness of each repertoire was evaluated using RTK rarefaction, the Chao1 estimator, and Recon v2.1 estimates of unobserved clonotypes. OLGA was used to compute generation probabilities for all TCRbeta clonotypes that the gDNA method yielded from a handful of donors. In its TCRdb copy, this immuneACCESS table keeps in-frame sequences only and misses some clones. Where compared with another copy, unresolved V genes explain less than half of these, and the others have no known cause. The DNA gave D and trimming, while V, J and clone size come from that table. This sample holds around 1,900,000 clones; approximately 92% were observed only once. The top ten constitute more than 1.5% of the sample.

From the cysteine up to the phenylalanine, the CDR3 has a length of 17 residues. Just CDR3 DNA is preserved here, 51 bases in frame from base 1. The trim is 0 bases for V and 0 bases for J, with a gap of 15 bases between the germline ends. CDR1 and CDR2 are read off the germline V gene as ENHRY and SYGVKD. The sample comprised naive CD8+ T cells from PBMCs. Reading the label with the study, this specimen's cell subset or site is: CD45RA+CCR7+. This chain joins TRBV10-3 to TRBJ2-7; no D gene is confidently identified. This TCR was recovered from a man aged 18 to 30 in good health. Some clones in this sample may be carry-over from other donors' samples. The nucleotide sequence is given as TGTGCCATCAGTGAGTCGAGGCACCGAGTAAGCTCCTACGAGCAGTACTTC. Its product reads: CAISESRHRVSSYEQYF.